The source of this T cell receptor beta chain is a study of STAT5B mutations in CD4+ large granular lymphocyte leukemia. Study results and limitations: Without putative leukemic clones, patient CD4-sorted repertoires remained more clonal than healthy CD4+ repertoires. Compared with healthy controls (2/35), patient top clones favored TRBV06 (8/27). Around 25% of private leukemic clonotypes occurred rarely in other patients' non-leukemic repertoires.

This CDR3 spans 19 amino acids. V shed 4 bases, J shed 2 bases, and the junction held 15 bases outside the gene matches. The germline V gene encodes CDR1 SGHRS and CDR2 YFSETQ. The survey-level immunoSEQ assay was used. The protocol was immunoSEQ multiplex PCR, while the TCRdb copy is restricted to in-frame clones and leaves out a portion. This table holds some 23,000 clones, 74% found once. This clone was found once. Its matching antigen is unknown. The clonotype was recovered from a human donor in good health. Material: CD4+ T cells from blood buffy coats. The chain combines TRBV5-1 with TRBJ2-3, with TRBD2 matching over 11 bases. This CDR3 reads CASSLFASGGRLNTDTQYF. CDR3 nucleotide sequence: TGCGCCAGCAGCCTCTTCGCTAGCGGGGGGCGACTTAACACAGATACGCAGTATTTT.